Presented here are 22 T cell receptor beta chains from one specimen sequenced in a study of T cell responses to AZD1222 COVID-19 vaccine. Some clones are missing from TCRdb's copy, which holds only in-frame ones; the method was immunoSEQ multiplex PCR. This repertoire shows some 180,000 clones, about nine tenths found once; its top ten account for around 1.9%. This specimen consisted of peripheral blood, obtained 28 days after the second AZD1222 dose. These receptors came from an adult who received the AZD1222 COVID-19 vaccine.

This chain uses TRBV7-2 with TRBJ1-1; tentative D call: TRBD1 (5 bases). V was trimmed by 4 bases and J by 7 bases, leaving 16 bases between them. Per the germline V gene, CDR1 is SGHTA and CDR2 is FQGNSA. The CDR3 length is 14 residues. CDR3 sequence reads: CASSSRLVGGEAFF. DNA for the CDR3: TGTGCCAGCAGCTCAAGGCTGGTTGGGGGTGAAGCTTTCTTT.

CDR3 amino acids: CASSGLAGTQETQYF. CDR3 DNA: TGTGCCAGCAGTGGACTAGCGGGAACACAAGAGACCCAGTACTTC. This chain connects TRBV2 to TRBJ2-5, with TRBD2 matching 11 bases. Looked up from germline, CDR1 is SNHLY and CDR2 is FYNNEI. CDR3 length: 15 amino acids. The trim removed 4 bases at V and 2 bases at J, leaving 3 bases unmatched.

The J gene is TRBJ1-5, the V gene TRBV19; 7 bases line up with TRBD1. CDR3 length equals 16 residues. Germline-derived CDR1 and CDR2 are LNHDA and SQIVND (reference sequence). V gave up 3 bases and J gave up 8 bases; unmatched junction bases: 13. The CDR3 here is CASSISPGRGSEPQHF. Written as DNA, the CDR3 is TGTGCCAGTAGTATTAGTCCTGGCAGGGGGTCCGAGCCCCAGCATTTT.

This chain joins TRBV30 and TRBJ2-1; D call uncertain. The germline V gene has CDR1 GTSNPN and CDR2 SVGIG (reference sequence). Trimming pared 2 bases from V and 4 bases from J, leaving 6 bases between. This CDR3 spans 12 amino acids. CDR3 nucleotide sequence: TGTGCCTGGAGTTTGGTATACAATGAGCAGTTCTTC. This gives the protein CAWSLVYNEQFF.

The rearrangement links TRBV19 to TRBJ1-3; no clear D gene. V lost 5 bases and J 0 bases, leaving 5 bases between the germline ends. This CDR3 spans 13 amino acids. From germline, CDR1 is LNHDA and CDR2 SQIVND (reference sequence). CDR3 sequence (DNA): TGTGCCAGTAGTGAGACCTCTGGAAACACCATATATTTT. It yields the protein CASSETSGNTIYF.

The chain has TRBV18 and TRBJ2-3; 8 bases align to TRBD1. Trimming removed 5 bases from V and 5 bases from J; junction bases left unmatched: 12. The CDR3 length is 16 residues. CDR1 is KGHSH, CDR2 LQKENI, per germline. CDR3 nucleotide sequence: TGTGCCAGCTCAACCACAGGACAGGGTGGGGGAGATACGCAGTATTTT. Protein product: CASSTTGQGGGDTQYF.

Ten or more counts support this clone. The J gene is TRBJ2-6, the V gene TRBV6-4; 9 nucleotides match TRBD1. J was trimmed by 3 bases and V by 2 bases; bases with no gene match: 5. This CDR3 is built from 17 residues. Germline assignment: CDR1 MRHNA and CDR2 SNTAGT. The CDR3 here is CASSDQGQGSGANVLTF. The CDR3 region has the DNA TGTGCCAGCAGTGACCAGGGACAGGGAAGTGGGGCCAACGTCCTGACTTTC.

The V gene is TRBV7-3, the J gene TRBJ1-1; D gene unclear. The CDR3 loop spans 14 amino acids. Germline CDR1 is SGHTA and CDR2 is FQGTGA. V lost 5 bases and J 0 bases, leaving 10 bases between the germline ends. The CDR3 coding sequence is TGTGCCAGCAGCCTCACCCCAATGAACACTGAAGCTTTCTTT. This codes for CASSLTPMNTEAFF.

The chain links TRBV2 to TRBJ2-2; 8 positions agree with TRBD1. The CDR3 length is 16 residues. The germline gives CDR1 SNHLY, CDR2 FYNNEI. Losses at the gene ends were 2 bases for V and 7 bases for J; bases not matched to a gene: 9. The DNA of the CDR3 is TGTGCCAGCAGTGAATTGGGCAGGGGGCAAGGCGGGGAGCTGTTTTTT. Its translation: CASSELGRGQGGELFF.

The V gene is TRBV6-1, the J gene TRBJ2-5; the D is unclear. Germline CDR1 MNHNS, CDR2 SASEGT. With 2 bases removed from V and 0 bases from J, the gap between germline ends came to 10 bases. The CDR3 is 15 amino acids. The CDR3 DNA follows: TGTGCCAGCAGTGAACCTTCCGAAAACCAAGAGACCCAGTACTTC. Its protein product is CASSEPSENQETQYF.

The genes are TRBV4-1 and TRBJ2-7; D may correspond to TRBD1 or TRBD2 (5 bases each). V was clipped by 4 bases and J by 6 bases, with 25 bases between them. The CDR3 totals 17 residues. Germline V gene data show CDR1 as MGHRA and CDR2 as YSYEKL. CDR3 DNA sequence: TGCGCCAGCAGCCCAGGTACGCTTGGAGTAGGGACGGGCGAGCAGTACTTC. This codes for CASSPGTLGVGTGEQYF.

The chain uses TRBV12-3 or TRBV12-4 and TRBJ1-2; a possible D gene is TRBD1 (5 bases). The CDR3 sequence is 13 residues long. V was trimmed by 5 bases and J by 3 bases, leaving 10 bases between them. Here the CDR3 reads CASSLAGHYGYTF. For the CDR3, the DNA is TGTGCCAGCAGTCTCGCAGGGCACTATGGCTACACCTTC.

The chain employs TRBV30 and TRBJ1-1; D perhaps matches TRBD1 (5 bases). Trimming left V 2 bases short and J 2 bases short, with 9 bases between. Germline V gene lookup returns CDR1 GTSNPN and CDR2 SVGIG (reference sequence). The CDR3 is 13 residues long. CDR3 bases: TGTGCCTGGAGTCCAGACAGCAACACTGAAGCTTTCTTT. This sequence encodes CAWSPDSNTEAFF.

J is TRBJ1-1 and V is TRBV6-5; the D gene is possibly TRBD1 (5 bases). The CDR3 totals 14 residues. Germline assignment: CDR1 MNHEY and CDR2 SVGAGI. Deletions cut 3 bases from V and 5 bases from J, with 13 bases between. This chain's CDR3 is CASSYVGEWTEAFF. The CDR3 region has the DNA TGTGCCAGCAGTTATGTGGGGGAATGGACTGAAGCTTTCTTT.

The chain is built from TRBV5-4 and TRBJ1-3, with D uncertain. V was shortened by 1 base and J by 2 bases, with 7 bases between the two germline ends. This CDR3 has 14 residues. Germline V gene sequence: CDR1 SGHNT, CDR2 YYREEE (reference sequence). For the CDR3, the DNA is TGTGCCAGCAGCTTGTCTCCGACTGGAAACACCATATATTTT. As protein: CASSLSPTGNTIYF.

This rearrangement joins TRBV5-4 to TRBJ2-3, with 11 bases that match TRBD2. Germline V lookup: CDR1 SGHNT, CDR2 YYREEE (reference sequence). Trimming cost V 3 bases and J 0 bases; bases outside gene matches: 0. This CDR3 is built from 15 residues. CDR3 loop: CASSWTSGSTDTQYF. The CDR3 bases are TGTGCCAGCAGCTGGACTAGCGGGAGCACAGATACGCAGTATTTT.

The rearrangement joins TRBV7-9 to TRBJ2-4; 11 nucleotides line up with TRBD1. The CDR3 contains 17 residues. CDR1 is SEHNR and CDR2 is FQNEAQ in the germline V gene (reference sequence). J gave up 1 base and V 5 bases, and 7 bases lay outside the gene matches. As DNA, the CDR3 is TGTGCCAGCAGCGCGCGGACAGGGGGCGCGGCCAAAAACATTCAGTACTTC. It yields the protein CASSARTGGAAKNIQYF. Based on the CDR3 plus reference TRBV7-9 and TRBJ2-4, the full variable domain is DTGVSQNPRHKITKRGQNVTFRCDPISEHNRLYWYRQTLGQGPEFLTYFQNEAQLEKSRLLSDRFSAERPKGSFSTLEIQRTEQGDSAMYLCASSARTGGAAKNIQYFGAGTRLSVL.

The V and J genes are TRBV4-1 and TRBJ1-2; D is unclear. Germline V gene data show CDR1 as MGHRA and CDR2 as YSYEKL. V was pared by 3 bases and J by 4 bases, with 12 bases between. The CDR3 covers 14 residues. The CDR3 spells CASSHDVQPYGYTF. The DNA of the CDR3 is TGCGCCAGCAGCCATGACGTACAGCCCTATGGCTACACCTTC.

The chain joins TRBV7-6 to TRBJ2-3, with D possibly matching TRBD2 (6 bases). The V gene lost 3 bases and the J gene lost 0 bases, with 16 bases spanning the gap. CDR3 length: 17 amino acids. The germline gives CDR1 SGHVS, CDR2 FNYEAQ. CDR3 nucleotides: TGTGCCAGCAGCTTCTCCGGGGGTAGAACTAGCACAGATACGCAGTATTTT. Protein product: CASSFSGGRTSTDTQYF.

CDR3 DNA sequence: TGTGCCAGCAGTCTGACAGGGGGCGAAGGGAAGCCCCAGCATTTT. This encodes CASSLTGGEGKPQHF. The V call is TRBV28, the J call TRBJ1-5, with 10 nucleotides matching TRBD1. There are 15 residues in the CDR3. V lost 5 bases to trimming and J lost 8 bases; unmatched junction nucleotides: 9. Germline-derived CDR1 and CDR2 are MDHEN and SYDVKM.

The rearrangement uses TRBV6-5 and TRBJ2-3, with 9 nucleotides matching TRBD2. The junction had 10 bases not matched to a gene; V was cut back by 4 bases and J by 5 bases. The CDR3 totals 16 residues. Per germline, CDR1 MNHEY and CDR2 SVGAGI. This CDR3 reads CASSFNGGGAIDTQYF. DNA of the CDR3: TGTGCCAGCAGTTTCAACGGCGGGGGGGCCATAGATACGCAGTATTTT.

The CDR3 reads CASSPTRSQPQHF. The CDR3 coding sequence is TGTGCCAGCTCACCAACCAGGAGCCAGCCCCAGCATTTT. The J gene is TRBJ1-5, the V gene TRBV18; no definite D call. This CDR3 spans 13 amino acids. Germline CDR1 reads KGHSH; CDR2 reads LQKENI. V lost 2 bases and J lost 7, with 9 bases in between.